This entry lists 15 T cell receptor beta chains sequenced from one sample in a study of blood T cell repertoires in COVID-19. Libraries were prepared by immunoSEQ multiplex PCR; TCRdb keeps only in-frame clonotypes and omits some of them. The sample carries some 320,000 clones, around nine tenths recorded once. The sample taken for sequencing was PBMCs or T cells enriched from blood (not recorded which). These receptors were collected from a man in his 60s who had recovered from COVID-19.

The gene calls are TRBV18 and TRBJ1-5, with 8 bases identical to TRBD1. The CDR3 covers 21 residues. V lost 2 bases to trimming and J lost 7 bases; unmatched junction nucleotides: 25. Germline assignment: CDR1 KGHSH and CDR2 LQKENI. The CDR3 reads CASSPNSMVPNRGQGGQPQHF. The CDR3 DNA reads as TGTGCCAGCTCACCAAATAGCATGGTCCCAAACCGAGGACAGGGCGGCCAGCCCCAGCATTTT. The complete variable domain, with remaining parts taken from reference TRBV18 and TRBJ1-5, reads NAGVMQNPRHLVRRRGQEARLRCSPMKGHSHVYWYRQLPEEGLKFMVYLQKENIIDESGMPKERFSAEFPKEGPSILRIQQVVRGDSAAYFCASSPNSMVPNRGQGGQPQHFGDGTRLSIL.

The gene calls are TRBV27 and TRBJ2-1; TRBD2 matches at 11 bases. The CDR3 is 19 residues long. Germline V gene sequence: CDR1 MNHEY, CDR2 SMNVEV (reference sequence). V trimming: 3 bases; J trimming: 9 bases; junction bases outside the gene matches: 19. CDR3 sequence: CASSFRVPLLAGDRGEQFF. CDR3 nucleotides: TGTGCCAGCAGTTTTAGAGTCCCTCTACTAGCGGGGGATCGGGGTGAGCAGTTCTTC.

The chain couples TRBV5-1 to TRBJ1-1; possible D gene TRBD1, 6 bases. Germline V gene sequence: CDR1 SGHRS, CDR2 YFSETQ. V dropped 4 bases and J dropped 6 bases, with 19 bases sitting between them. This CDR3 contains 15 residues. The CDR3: CASSPMTGIGSEAFF. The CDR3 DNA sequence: TGCGCCAGCAGCCCTATGACAGGAATCGGATCTGAAGCTTTCTTT.

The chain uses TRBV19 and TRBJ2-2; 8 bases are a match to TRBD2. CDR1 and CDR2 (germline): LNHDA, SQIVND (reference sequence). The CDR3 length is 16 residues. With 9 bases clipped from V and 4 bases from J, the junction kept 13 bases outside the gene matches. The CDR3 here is CARIQRTSSCTGELFF. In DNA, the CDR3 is TGTGCCAGAATACAGAGGACTAGCAGCTGCACCGGGGAGCTGTTTTTT. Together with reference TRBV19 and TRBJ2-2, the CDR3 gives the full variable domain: DGGITQSPKYLFRKEGQNVTLSCEQNLNHDAMYWYRQDPGQGLRLIYYSQIVNDFQKGDIAEGYSVSREKKESFPLTVTSAQKNPTAFYLCARIQRTSSCTGELFFGEGSRLTVL.

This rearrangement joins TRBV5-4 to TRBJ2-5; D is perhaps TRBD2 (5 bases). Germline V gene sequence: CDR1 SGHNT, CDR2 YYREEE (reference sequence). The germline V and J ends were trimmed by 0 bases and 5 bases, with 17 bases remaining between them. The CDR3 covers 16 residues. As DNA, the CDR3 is TGTGCCAGCAGCTTGGGGGGTAGAGGGTTCGTGGAGACCCAGTACTTC. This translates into CASSLGGRGFVETQYF.

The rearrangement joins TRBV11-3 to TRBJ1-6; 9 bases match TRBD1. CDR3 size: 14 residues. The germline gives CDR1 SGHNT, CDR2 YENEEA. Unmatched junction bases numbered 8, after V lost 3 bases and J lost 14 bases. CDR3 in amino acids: CASSLTNRGQALHF. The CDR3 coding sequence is TGTGCCAGCAGCTTGACGAACAGGGGGCAGGCCCTCCACTTT.

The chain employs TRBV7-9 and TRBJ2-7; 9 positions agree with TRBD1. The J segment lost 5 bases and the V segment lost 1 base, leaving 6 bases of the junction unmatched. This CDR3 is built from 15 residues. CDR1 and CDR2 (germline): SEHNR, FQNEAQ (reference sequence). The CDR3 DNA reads TGTGCCAGCAGCTTAGGACAGGGGGTCACCAACGAGCAGTACTTC. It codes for CASSLGQGVTNEQYF.

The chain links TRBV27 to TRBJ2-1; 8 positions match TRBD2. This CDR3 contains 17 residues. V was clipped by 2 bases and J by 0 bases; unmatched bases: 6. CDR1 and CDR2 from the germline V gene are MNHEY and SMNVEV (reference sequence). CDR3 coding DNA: TGTGCCAGCAGTTTAATCCCCGGGGGGGGCTCCTACAATGAGCAGTTCTTC. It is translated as CASSLIPGGGSYNEQFF.

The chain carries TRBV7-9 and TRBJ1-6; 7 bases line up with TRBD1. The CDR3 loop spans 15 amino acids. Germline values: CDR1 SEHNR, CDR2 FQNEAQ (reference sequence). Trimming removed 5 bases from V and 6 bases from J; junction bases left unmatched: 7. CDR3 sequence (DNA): TGTGCCAGCAGCGCCACCGGGACAGCTAATTCACCCCTCCACTTT. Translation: CASSATGTANSPLHF.

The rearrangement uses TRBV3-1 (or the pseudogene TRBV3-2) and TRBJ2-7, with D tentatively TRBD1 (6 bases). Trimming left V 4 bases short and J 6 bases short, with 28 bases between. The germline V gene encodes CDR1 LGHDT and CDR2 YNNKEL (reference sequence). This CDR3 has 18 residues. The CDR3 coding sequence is TGTGCCAGCAGCCTAGGGGACACCCGGGGTAGTATCCTAGGCGAGCAGTACTTC. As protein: CASSLGDTRGSILGEQYF.

The CDR3 sequence: CATSRVGQGVSYQETQYF. The CDR3 DNA sequence: TGTGCCACCAGCCGTGTGGGACAGGGGGTATCCTACCAAGAGACCCAGTACTTC. The rearrangement uses TRBV15 and TRBJ2-5; 11 nucleotides match TRBD1. Germline CDR1 reads LNHNV; CDR2 reads YYDKDF (reference sequence). The CDR3 spans 18 residues. Unmatched junction bases numbered 11, after V lost 5 bases and J lost 0 bases.

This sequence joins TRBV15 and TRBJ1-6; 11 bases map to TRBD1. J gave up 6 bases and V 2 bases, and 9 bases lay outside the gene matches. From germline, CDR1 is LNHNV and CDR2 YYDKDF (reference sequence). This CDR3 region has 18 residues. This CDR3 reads CATSRLPGQGGINSPLHF. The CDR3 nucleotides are TGTGCCACCAGCAGACTACCGGGACAGGGGGGAATTAATTCACCCCTCCACTTT.

The CDR3 is CASSQAQGRAEAFF. In nucleotides, the CDR3 is TGTGCCAGCAGCCAAGCCCAGGGTCGAGCTGAAGCTTTCTTT. This chain connects TRBV3-1 (or the pseudogene TRBV3-2) to TRBJ1-1, with a tentative D call TRBD1 (5 bases). Germline V gives CDR1 LGHDT, CDR2 YNNKEL (reference sequence). The length of the CDR3 is 14 residues. V lost 1 base, J lost 6 bases, and 12 bases lay in between.

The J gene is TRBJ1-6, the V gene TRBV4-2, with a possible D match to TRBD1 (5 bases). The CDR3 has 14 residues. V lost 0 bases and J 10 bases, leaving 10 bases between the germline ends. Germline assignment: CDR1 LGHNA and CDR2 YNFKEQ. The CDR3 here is CASSQEGTWSPLHF. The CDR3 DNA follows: TGTGCCAGCAGCCAAGAGGGGACTTGGTCACCCCTCCACTTT.

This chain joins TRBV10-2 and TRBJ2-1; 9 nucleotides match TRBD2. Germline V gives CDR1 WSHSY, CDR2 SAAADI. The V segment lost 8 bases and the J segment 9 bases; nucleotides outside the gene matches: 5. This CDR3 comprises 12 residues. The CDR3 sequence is CASCSGSIEQFF. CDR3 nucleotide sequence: TGCGCCAGCTGTAGCGGGAGCATTGAGCAGTTCTTC.